A selection of T cell receptor beta chains follows, all from one sample in a study of regulatory T cells in long-lasting Graves disease. TCRdb fed the multiplex PCR reads into MiXCR, producing one record per CDR3 protein. This table has roughly 220,000 distinct CDR3 sequences, approximately 20% appearing once. This specimen was peripheral blood mononuclear cells (PBMCs), taken at new diagnosis, from a patient treated with antithyroid drugs. The receptors derive from a female donor with Graves disease. Each CDR3 is given with its conserved first and last residue. D genes are given only for firm matches. Clone size, where shown, is once, few, many, or a class for clones that have expanded.

j_call	d_call	clone_size	v_call	cdr3_nt	cdr3_aa
TRBJ2-7	TRBD2	few	TRBV6-8	TGTGCCAGCAGTCAGACTAGCGGGGGGGACTCCTACGAGCAGTACTTC	CASSQTSGGDSYEQYF
TRBJ2-7	.	.	TRBV4-2	TGTGCCAGCAGCCAAGATACAGGGTTCGAGCAGTACTTC	CASSQDTGFEQYF
TRBJ1-1	.	once	TRBV5-4	TGTGCCAGCAGCTTGACAGGTTGGGGCACTGAAGCTTTCTTT	CASSLTGWGTEAFF
TRBJ2-1	TRBD1	many	TRBV15	TGTGCCACCAGCACATTGACAGGGGCGAGCAATGAGCAGTTCTTC	CATSTLTGASNEQFF
TRBJ2-3	TRBD2	many	TRBV29-1	TGCAGCGTTGAAGAGGCTAGCGGGCGGTCTACGCAGTATTTT	CSVEEASGRSTQYF
TRBJ2-1	.	many	TRBV5-5	TGTGCCAGCAGCACGGGGCTGGCAGAGGCCATGGGGGAGCAGTTCTTC	CASSTGLAEAMGEQFF
TRBJ1-5	TRBD1	many	TRBV29-1	TGCAGCGTGGGGGGGACAGTCAATCAGCCCCAGCATTTT	CSVGGTVNQPQHF
TRBJ2-5	.	many	TRBV2	TGTGCCAGCAAACAGCAAGAGACCCAGTACTTC	CASKQQETQYF
TRBJ2-5	.	many	TRBV19	TGTGCCAGTCAGGGGACTACGGAGACCCAGTACTTC	CASQGTTETQYF
TRBJ1-2	.	many	TRBV24-1	TGTGCCACCAGTGACTCCCTCGAGGGGTATATAGGTGGCTACACCTTC	CATSDSLEGYIGGYTF
TRBJ2-5	.	many	TRBV10-3	TGTGCCATCAGTGAGTCGATCGGGGAAAGGGGACAAGAGACCCAGTACTTC	CAISESIGERGQETQYF
TRBJ1-2	.	.	TRBV18	TGTGCCAGCCCACCAATCGGGCAGACCTTAAACTATGGCTACACCTTC	CASPPIGQTLNYGYTF
TRBJ1-6	.	.	TRBV19	TGTGCCAGTACAGACTCCTATAATTCACCCCTCCACTTT	CASTDSYNSPLHF
TRBJ1-1	.	many	TRBV7-9	TGTGCCAGCAGCTTAGCAGGGCCTGAAGCTTTCTTT	CASSLAGPEAFF
TRBJ2-5	.	many	TRBV2	TGTGCCAGCAGTATGGGGACAGAGACCCAGTACTTC	CASSMGTETQYF
TRBJ2-7	.	many	TRBV20-1	TGCAGTGCTAGAGCTTACACCTACGAGCAGTACTTC	CSARAYTYEQYF
TRBJ2-7	TRBD2	.	TRBV11-2	TGTGCCAGCAGCTTAGATCGGGCTAGCGGGAGGGCCGGGTACGAGCAGTACTTC	CASSLDRASGRAGYEQYF
TRBJ1-6	.	many	TRBV28	TGTGCCAGCAGGGGGCTGTCACCCCTCCACTTT	CASRGLSPLHF
TRBJ2-7	.	many	TRBV7-2	TGTGCCAGCAGCCTCTGGGCCACCCCCGAGGACGAGCAGTACTTC	CASSLWATPEDEQYF
TRBJ2-2	TRBD1	many	TRBV24-1	TGTGCCACCAAACCACAGGGGGAAAGCGGGGAGCTGTTTTTT	CATKPQGESGELFF
TRBJ2-4	.	.	TRBV5-4	TGTGCCAGCAGCTTGAAAGGGGCTGCGGCCAAAAACATTCAGTACTTC	CASSLKGAAAKNIQYF
TRBJ2-4	.	many	TRBV11-2	TGTGCCAGCAGCTTAGTCGCGGGAAGGCTAGCCAAAAACATTCAGTACTTC	CASSLVAGRLAKNIQYF
TRBJ1-5	.	.	TRBV27	TGTGCCAGCAGTCCGGGGTCTGGGCAGCCCCAGCATTTT	CASSPGSGQPQHF
TRBJ1-2	.	.	TRBV10-2	TGCGCCAGCAGTGAGCCACAGGGAGGAGGTGGCTACACCTTC	CASSEPQGGGGYTF
TRBJ2-1	.	many	TRBV7-2	TGTGCCAGCACCTTGGGGGGTGGGATATACAATGAGCAGTTCTTC	CASTLGGGIYNEQFF
TRBJ1-5	.	.	TRBV7-3	TGTGCCAGCAGCTTAAGGACACATTATAGCAATCAGCCCCAGCATTTT	CASSLRTHYSNQPQHF
TRBJ2-5	.	many	TRBV7-2	TGTGCCAGCAGCTTACCCGGGGAGGCCCAGTACTTC	CASSLPGEAQYF
TRBJ2-1	TRBD2	many	TRBV7-2	TGTGCCAGCAGCCCAGAGACTAGCGGGGCCTACAATGAGCAGTTCTTC	CASSPETSGAYNEQFF
TRBJ1-5	.	many	TRBV6-1	TGTGCCAGCAGACCCGACAACTACAATCAGCCCCAGCATTTT	CASRPDNYNQPQHF
TRBJ2-3	.	many	TRBV20-1	TGCAGTGCTAGTTGGGGGGCCCGCACAGATACGCAGTATTTT	CSASWGARTDTQYF
TRBJ2-1	.	many	TRBV19	TGTGCCAGTAGTAGACGGACGGGCTTGAGCTCCTACAATGAGCAGTTCTTC	CASSRRTGLSSYNEQFF
TRBJ2-1	.	many	TRBV5-1	TGCGCCAGCACGACTAGTACCGTAGAGAATGAGCAGTTCTTC	CASTTSTVENEQFF
TRBJ2-1	TRBD1	.	TRBV27	TGTGCCAGCAGTCCTGGGACAGGGGGGGCCGGGACAGGGGGCAATGAGCAGTTCTTC	CASSPGTGGAGTGGNEQFF
TRBJ2-1	.	.	TRBV7-6	TGTGCCAGCAGCTTTATTAGCGGAATGGATGAGCAGTTCTTC	CASSFISGMDEQFF
TRBJ1-2	.	.	TRBV5-5	TGTGCCAGCAGCTTGGAGGTCAGGGTCCACTATGGCTACACCTTC	CASSLEVRVHYGYTF
TRBJ2-1	TRBD2	.	TRBV7-9	TGTGCCAGCAGCTTAGTGGCGGGAGGGCCCACGTACAATGAGCAGTTCTTC	CASSLVAGGPTYNEQFF
TRBJ2-7	TRBD1	few	TRBV30	TGTGCCTGGAGTGTACGCCAGGGACAGGGCTACGAGCAGTACTTC	CAWSVRQGQGYEQYF
TRBJ1-1	.	.	TRBV6-5	TGTGCCAGCAGTTGGGGGGGCACTGAAGCTTTCTTT	CASSWGGTEAFF
TRBJ2-7	.	.	TRBV11-1	TGTGCCAGCAGCCTCGGGGACGACTACGAGCAGTACTTC	CASSLGDDYEQYF
TRBJ1-2	.	many	TRBV30	TGTGCCTGGAGCTCGGGGAGGAGTAACTATGGCTACACCTTC	CAWSSGRSNYGYTF
TRBJ2-7	.	.	TRBV3-1	TGTGCCAGCAGCCCCGAACAGGGAGGAGGGGGCTACGAGCAGTACTTC	CASSPEQGGGGYEQYF
TRBJ1-1	.	many	TRBV6-1	TGTGCCAGCAGTACGAGGAACACTGAAGCTTTCTTT	CASSTRNTEAFF
TRBJ1-4	TRBD1	few	TRBV9	TGTGCCAGCAGCGGACAGGGGTCTAATGAAAAACTGTTTTTT	CASSGQGSNEKLFF
TRBJ1-5	.	many	TRBV28	TGTGCCAGCAGTTTATCACCTCTGACCGGGCCCTATTCTTATAGCAATCAGCCCCAGCATTTT	CASSLSPLTGPYSYSNQPQHF
TRBJ2-5	TRBD1	many	TRBV18	TGTGCCAGCTCGGGGGACAGCGAAGAGACCCAGTACTTC	CASSGDSEETQYF
TRBJ2-3	.	many	TRBV7-2	TGTGCCAGCAGCTCTAGCTCAGATACGCAGTATTTT	CASSSSSDTQYF
TRBJ1-6	.	many	TRBV6-5	TGTGCCAGCAGTTACATGGGAAGGGATTCACCCCTCCACTTT	CASSYMGRDSPLHF
TRBJ2-1	.	many	TRBV10-1	TGCGCCAGCAGTGAGTCGTCGGGAGTGGCTAATGAGCAGTTCTTC	CASSESSGVANEQFF
TRBJ2-7	.	many	TRBV3-1	TGTGCCAGCAGCCATGTTGGGAGAGGGGGGTTCCACGAGCAGTACTTC	CASSHVGRGGFHEQYF
TRBJ2-1	.	.	TRBV9	TGTGCCAGCAGCGTAGAGGGGACACGGCTGCACAATGAGCAGTTCTTC	CASSVEGTRLHNEQFF
TRBJ2-1	.	many	TRBV6-1	TGTGCCAGCCAAGTAGGCAGAACCTCCTACAATGAGCAGTTCTTC	CASQVGRTSYNEQFF
TRBJ2-1	TRBD2	.	TRBV9	TGTGCCAGCAGCGTAGAGGGGACTAGCGGGACCCCCTACAATGAGCAGTTCTTC	CASSVEGTSGTPYNEQFF
TRBJ1-1	.	many	TRBV30	TGTGCCTGGAGCGGGCAGCCGAACACTGAAGCTTTCTTT	CAWSGQPNTEAFF
TRBJ2-1	.	many	TRBV20-1	TGCAGTGCCGAGTCGGGGGGCGTCTACAATGAGCAGTTCTTC	CSAESGGVYNEQFF
TRBJ1-3	.	many	TRBV7-2	TGTGCCAGCAGCTTTAGGTCGATTGGGGAAAACACCATATATTTT	CASSFRSIGENTIYF